This T cell receptor beta chain was recorded in a study of response to subunit inactivated influenza vaccine. From the RT-PCR reads, TCRdb called clonotypes with MiXCR, one entry per CDR3 protein. The sample has hundreds of thousands of distinct CDR3 sequences, 14% seen once. CDR3 length: 15 residues. Trimming took 2 bases from V and 2 from J, leaving 11 bases between them. Germline lookup yields CDR1 SGHTA and CDR2 FQGNSA. This clonotype was observed a handful of times. The specimen was PBMCs from blood, collected about 14 days before vaccination. The receptor was isolated from a man in his fifties who received an inactivated influenza vaccine. This chain uses TRBV7-2 with TRBJ2-3, with a tentative D call TRBD1 (5 bases). Written as DNA, the CDR3 is TGTGCCAGCAGCTTATACGGACACAACACAGATACGCAGTATTTT. Its protein is CASSLYGHNTDTQYF.